Listed here are 5 T cell receptor beta chains from one sample, sequenced in a study of PD-1 blockade in mismatch repair-deficient tumors. Only in-frame clones appear in the TCRdb table, and some are missing; sequencing was by immunoSEQ multiplex PCR. The sample has under 150,000 clones; around nine tenths are singletons. The sequenced sample was peripheral blood, obtained just under 74 weeks after starting pembrolizumab. The receptor source for this set is an adult with mismatch repair-deficient cancer.

The chain joins TRBV2 to TRBJ2-7, with D perhaps being TRBD1 or TRBD2 (6 bases each). This CDR3 is 15 amino acids long. The germline V gene has CDR1 SNHLY and CDR2 FYNNEI. Trimming removed 3 bases at V and 4 bases at J, with 16 bases between. This chain's CDR3 is CASSDPGANGYEQYF. Written as DNA, the CDR3 is TGTGCCAGCAGTGATCCGGGGGCAAATGGGTACGAGCAGTACTTC.

The chain couples TRBV9 to TRBJ2-1; 10 positions match TRBD1. CDR3 length: 16 amino acids. Germline CDR1 and CDR2: SGDLS and YYNGEE. V was clipped by 3 bases and J by 10 bases; unmatched bases: 13. CDR3 amino acids: CASSGRSGTGVGEQFF. The CDR3, as DNA: TGTGCCAGCAGCGGGCGCTCCGGGACAGGGGTAGGGGAGCAGTTCTTC.

The J gene is TRBJ1-5, the V gene TRBV2; the match to TRBD1 covers 9 bases. The CDR3 sequence is 17 residues long. The ends lost 0 bases at V and 3 bases at J; junction bases unmatched: 6. Germline V gives CDR1 SNHLY, CDR2 FYNNEI. The CDR3 loop is CASSEAGTGLANQPQHF. The CDR3 coding sequence is TGTGCCAGCAGTGAAGCAGGGACAGGGCTTGCCAATCAGCCCCAGCATTTT.

V usage is TRBV6-1 and J usage is TRBJ2-7; TRBD2 is a possible D gene (5 bases). CDR3 length: 14 amino acids. The germline gives CDR1 MNHNS, CDR2 SASEGT. Trimming took 10 bases from V and 3 from J, leaving 19 bases between them. For the CDR3, the DNA is TGTGCCACCTCAGAGGGAGTTAGAATCTACGAGCAGTACTTC. Residues: CATSEGVRIYEQYF.

The chain carries TRBV13 and TRBJ2-5; D unclear. CDR1 and CDR2 from the germline V gene are PRHDT and FYEKMQ (reference sequence). This CDR3 has 13 residues. V was clipped by 5 bases and J by 6 bases, with 13 bases between them. The CDR3 sequence: CASSLPRSKTQYF. CDR3 sequence (DNA): TGTGCCAGCAGCCTTCCCCGTTCGAAGACCCAGTACTTC.